Following are 18 T cell receptor beta chains from one sample sequenced in a study of cytomegalovirus exposure and HLA in healthy donors. Data came from immunoSEQ multiplex PCR; TCRdb stores just in-frame clones and leaves some out. The sample carries tens of thousands of clones, around 95% recorded once. Source material: PBMCs. These receptors all come from a woman aged 18-29 years in good health and CMV-seronegative.

This clone was counted a few times. The rearrangement links TRBV10-3 to TRBJ1-6, with 7 bases matching TRBD1. The trim removed 3 bases at V and 9 bases at J, leaving 14 bases unmatched. CDR1 is ENHRY and CDR2 is SYGVKD in the germline V gene. The CDR3 sequence is 17 residues long. The CDR3 loop reads CAISDPGRGHGGSPLHF. Written as DNA, the CDR3 is TGTGCCATCAGTGACCCGGGAAGGGGGCACGGAGGTTCACCCCTCCACTTT.

V is TRBV10-3 and J is TRBJ2-1, with 7 positions matching TRBD2. Germline V gene data show CDR1 as ENHRY and CDR2 as SYGVKD. The CDR3 runs to 15 residues. Trimming at V came to 0 bases and at J to 6 bases, leaving 5 bases not matched to a gene. Here the CDR3 DNA reads TGTGCCATCAGTGAGTCGAAAGGGAGGGGCAATGAGCAGTTCTTC. Its protein is CAISESKGRGNEQFF.

The rearrangement links TRBV25-1 to TRBJ1-2; a weak D match, TRBD1 (5 bases). Germline V CDR1 and CDR2: MGHDK, SYGVNS. Trimming took off 3 bases at V and 4 bases at J, with 12 bases between the two ends. The CDR3 is 14 residues long. The chain's CDR3 is CASSEEGLSYGYTF. The CDR3 region has the DNA TGTGCCAGCAGTGAGGAGGGGTTGAGCTATGGCTACACCTTC.

The chain uses TRBV7-2 and TRBJ2-5; 7 nucleotides agree with TRBD2. The CDR3 spans 14 residues. V shed 2 bases and J 4 bases; nucleotides not matched to a gene: 4. CDR1 is SGHTA, CDR2 FQGNSA, per germline. The CDR3 spells CASSLKWGGETQYF. The CDR3 region has the DNA TGTGCCAGCAGCTTAAAATGGGGGGGAGAGACCCAGTACTTC. Filled out from reference TRBV7-2 and TRBJ2-5, the complete variable domain reads GAGVSQSPSNKVTEKGKDVELRCDPISGHTALYWYRQSLGQGLEFLIYFQGNSAPDKSGLPSDRFSAERTGGSVSTLTIQRTQQEDSAVYLCASSLKWGGETQYFGPGTRLLVL.

This rearrangement joins TRBV5-1 to TRBJ1-2; D is undetermined. Per the germline V gene, CDR1 is SGHRS and CDR2 is YFSETQ. The CDR3 has 14 amino acids. The V end was cut by 0 bases, the J end by 4 bases, with 10 bases between. Here the CDR3 DNA reads TGCGCCAGCAGCTTGGAGACACGTCTCTATGGCTACACCTTC. Its protein product is CASSLETRLYGYTF.

The genes are TRBV4-3 and TRBJ1-2; 7 nucleotides match TRBD1. The CDR3 is 13 residues long. CDR1 LGHNA and CDR2 YSLEER come from the germline V gene. After removal of 3 bases from V and 9 bases from J, the junction contained 7 bases not matched to a gene. In nucleotides, the CDR3 is TGCGCCAGCAGCCAGATGGGACAGACTAGCTACACCTTC. Amino acid sequence: CASSQMGQTSYTF.

The V gene is TRBV28, the J gene TRBJ1-2; 7 nucleotides align to TRBD1. The germline CDR1 and CDR2 sequences are MDHEN and SYDVKM. V dropped 3 bases and J dropped 2; count of bases not matched to a gene: 18. The CDR3 extends over 19 amino acids. The chain's CDR3 is CASSFTRSGQADLNYGYTF. The CDR3 nucleotides are TGTGCCAGCAGTTTCACTCGCTCAGGACAGGCGGATTTAAACTATGGCTACACCTTC.

J is TRBJ2-7 and V is TRBV4-1, with D maybe TRBD2 (6 bases). Germline assignment: CDR1 MGHRA and CDR2 YSYEKL. V was trimmed by 2 bases and J by 1 base, leaving 9 bases between them. The CDR3 runs 14 residues. CDR3: CASSQTAGSYEQYF. The CDR3 coding sequence is TGCGCCAGCAGCCAAACCGCGGGATCCTACGAGCAGTACTTC.

The chain uses TRBV27 and TRBJ1-2; D is possibly TRBD1 (6 bases). V was cut by 5 bases and J by 5 bases, with 12 bases left in between. The V gene's germline CDR1 is MNHEY and CDR2 SMNVEV (reference sequence). The length of the CDR3 is 13 residues. CDR3 sequence (DNA): TGTGCCAGCAGTCTAGAGGGGACATATGGCTACACCTTC. Amino acids: CASSLEGTYGYTF.

The rearrangement uses TRBV18 and TRBJ2-7; no definite D call. Between the trimmed V and J ends, which lost 6 bases and 1 base, there was a span of 13 bases. This CDR3 contains 14 residues. CDR1 and CDR2 from the germline V gene are KGHSH and LQKENI. The CDR3 reads CASSPAVSSYEQYF. The DNA for the CDR3 is TGTGCCAGCTCCCCGGCGGTTAGTTCCTACGAGCAGTACTTC.

The chain joins TRBV29-1 to TRBJ2-3, with D perhaps matching TRBD1 (6 bases). V was pared by 4 bases and J by 7 bases, with 15 bases between. CDR3 length equals 13 residues. From germline, CDR1 is SQVTM and CDR2 ANQGSEA. CDR3 sequence reads: CSVVGANENTQYF. The DNA of the CDR3 is TGCAGCGTTGTGGGGGCGAATGAAAATACGCAGTATTTT.

This clone was seen once. The chain employs TRBV6-4 and TRBJ2-2; 11 bases align to TRBD1. The V segment lost 6 bases and the J segment 5 bases; nucleotides outside the gene matches: 5. The germline CDR1 and CDR2 sequences are MRHNA and SNTAGT. This CDR3 spans 15 amino acids. CDR3 DNA sequence: TGTGCCAGCAGCGCCGGGACAGGGGGTACCGGGGAGCTGTTTTTT. This gives the protein CASSAGTGGTGELFF.

This clone was seen only a few times. J is TRBJ1-2 and V is TRBV5-4; 8 nucleotides align to TRBD1. Germline values: CDR1 SGHNT, CDR2 YYREEE (reference sequence). There are 15 residues in the CDR3. Trimming removed 0 bases from V and 7 bases from J; junction bases left unmatched: 8. The CDR3 DNA follows: TGTGCCAGCAGCTTGGGTGGGACAGGCTCGGGTGGCTACACCTTC. It translates to CASSLGGTGSGGYTF.

The rearrangement uses TRBV7-9 and TRBJ2-5; a possible D gene is TRBD1 (6 bases). The CDR3 consists of 13 residues. V lost 7 bases and J lost 6, with 15 bases in between. Germline CDR1 and CDR2: SEHNR and FQNEAQ (reference sequence). The CDR3 reads CASTTAGAKTQYF. CDR3 DNA sequence: TGTGCCAGCACCACGGCAGGGGCCAAGACCCAGTACTTC.

This clone appeared a single time. The rearrangement joins TRBV30 to TRBJ2-7; 8 nucleotides agree with TRBD1. Germline assignment: CDR1 GTSNPN and CDR2 SVGIG (reference sequence). The J segment lost 0 bases and the V segment lost 3 bases, leaving 4 bases of the junction unmatched. The CDR3 has 14 residues. The CDR3 nucleotides are TGTGCCTGGAGCACCGGGACAGGCTCCTACGAGCAGTACTTC. Residues: CAWSTGTGSYEQYF.

The DNA for the CDR3 is TGCGCCACCTCCGAACTTAGCGGAGACACAGATACGCAGTATTTT. Translated, it gives CATSELSGDTDTQYF. V gene TRBV10-1 combines with J gene TRBJ2-3; D possibly corresponds to TRBD2 (6 bases). The V gene's germline CDR1 is WNHNN and CDR2 SYGVQD (reference sequence). Trimming took 10 bases from V and 2 from J, leaving 19 bases between them. CDR3 length: 15 amino acids.

The rearrangement joins TRBV15 to TRBJ2-1; 9 nucleotides match TRBD2. Germline V lookup: CDR1 LNHNV, CDR2 YYDKDF (reference sequence). The length of the CDR3 is 17 residues. J gave up 8 bases and V 0 bases, and 11 bases lay outside the gene matches. As DNA, the CDR3 is TGTGCCACCAGCAGAGAACCCATTGCTAGCGGGGTCCATGAGCAGTTCTTC. Residues: CATSREPIASGVHEQFF. Complete variable domain (other parts from reference TRBV15 and TRBJ2-1): DAMVIQNPRYQVTQFGKPVTLSCSQTLNHNVMYWYQQKSSQAPKLLFHYYDKDFNNEADTPDNFQSRRPNTSFCFLDIRSPGLGDTAMYLCATSREPIASGVHEQFFGPGTRLTVL.

The V and J genes are TRBV7-9 and TRBJ1-5; TRBD1 agrees at 10 bases. Germline V gene data show CDR1 as SEHNR and CDR2 as FQNEAQ (reference sequence). This CDR3 is 16 amino acids long. The J segment lost 3 bases and the V segment lost 5 bases, leaving 7 bases of the junction unmatched. The CDR3 sequence: CASSPWDRGNNQPQHF. The CDR3, as DNA: TGTGCCAGCAGCCCCTGGGACAGGGGAAACAATCAGCCCCAGCATTTT.